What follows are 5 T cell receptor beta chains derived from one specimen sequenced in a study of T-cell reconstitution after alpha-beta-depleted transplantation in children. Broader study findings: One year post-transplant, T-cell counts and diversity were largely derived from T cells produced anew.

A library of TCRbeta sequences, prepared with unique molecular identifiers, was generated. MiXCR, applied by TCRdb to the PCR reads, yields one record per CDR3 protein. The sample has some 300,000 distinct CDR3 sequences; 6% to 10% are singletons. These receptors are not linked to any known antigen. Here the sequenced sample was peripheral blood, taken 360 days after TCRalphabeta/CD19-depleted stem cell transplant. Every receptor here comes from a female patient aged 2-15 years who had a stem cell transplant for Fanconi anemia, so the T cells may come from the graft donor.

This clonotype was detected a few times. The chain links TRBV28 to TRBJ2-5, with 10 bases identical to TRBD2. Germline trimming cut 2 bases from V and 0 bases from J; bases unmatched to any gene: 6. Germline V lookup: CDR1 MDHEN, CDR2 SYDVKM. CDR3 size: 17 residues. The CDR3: CASSLMLAGAHQETQYF. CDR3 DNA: TGTGCCAGCAGTTTAATGCTAGCGGGGGCCCACCAAGAGACCCAGTACTTC.

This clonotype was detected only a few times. CDR3 amino acids: CASSVAGATDTQYF. CDR3 coding DNA: TGTGCCAGCAGCGTAGCGGGAGCGACAGATACGCAGTATTTT. This rearrangement joins TRBV9 to TRBJ2-3; possible D gene TRBD2, 6 bases. The germline V gene has CDR1 SGDLS and CDR2 YYNGEE. The germline V and J ends were trimmed by 0 bases and 3 bases, with 8 bases remaining between them. CDR3 size: 14 residues.

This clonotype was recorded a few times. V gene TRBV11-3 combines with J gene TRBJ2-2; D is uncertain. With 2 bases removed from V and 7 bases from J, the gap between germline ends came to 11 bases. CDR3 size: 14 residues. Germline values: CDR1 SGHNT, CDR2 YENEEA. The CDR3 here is CASSLSSRGGELFF. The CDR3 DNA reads TGTGCCAGCAGCTTAAGTAGCCGAGGCGGGGAGCTGTTTTTT.

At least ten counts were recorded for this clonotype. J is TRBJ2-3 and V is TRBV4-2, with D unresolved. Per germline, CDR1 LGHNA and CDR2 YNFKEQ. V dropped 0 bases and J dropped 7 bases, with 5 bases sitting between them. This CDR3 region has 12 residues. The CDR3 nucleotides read TGTGCCAGCAGCCAAGAGGGGTATACGCAGTATTTT. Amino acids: CASSQEGYTQYF.

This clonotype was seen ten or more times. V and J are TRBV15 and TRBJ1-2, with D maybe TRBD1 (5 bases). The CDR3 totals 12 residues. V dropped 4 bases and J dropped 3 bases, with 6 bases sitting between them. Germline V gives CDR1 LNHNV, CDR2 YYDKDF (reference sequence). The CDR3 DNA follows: TGTGCCACCAGCACGGGACACTATGGCTACACCTTC. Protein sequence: CATSTGHYGYTF.